Included here is one T cell receptor (beta chain) sequence, with context. There is no known antigen for this receptor. Per-base qualities were not stored, and no clone one base away is much larger. The data are from a study of shared clonotypes between healthy human individuals (dated by TCRdb to the early 2020s). Broadly, across the study: The cohort included three men and a couple of women between 18 and 49 years of age. Blood TCR repertoires of roughly 5 healthy adults were deeply sequenced to estimate repertoire size and the extent of clonotype sharing between individuals. To increase sequencing depth and limit assay-specific biases, TCR repertoire library preparation and sequencing were carried out by different laboratories using diverse techniques. For each donor, CD4 naive and CD4 memory were each run on three plates, CD8 naive on two plates, and CD8 memory on one plate. Between about 0.94 and 8.9 billion PBMCs per donor were obtained by leukapheresis.

Donors were healthy HIV-negative adults with no recently reported acute infections or vaccinations. Only Caucasian adults living in Nashville, Tennessee, USA were represented among the donors. CD4+ T cells were enriched by magnetic negative selection, after which naive cells were positively selected on CD45RA and the negative fraction was taken as the memory subset. After blood collection by leukapheresis, PBMCs were isolated using Ficoll-Histopaque density gradient centrifugation and then cryopreserved in the vapor phase of liquid nitrogen. Analytical flow cytometry was used to check the purity and quantity of every magnetically sorted T cell population. Each sorted fraction had its genomic DNA isolated and then quantified by UV absorbance on a Nanodrop 2000c. What the work shows at the level of the full study, not this receptor alone: Sampling was restricted to blood, and TCR repertoires in tissues likely differ from the TCR repertoires found in blood. Naive subsets generally had larger estimated clonotype richness than memory subsets did. The genetic and exposure-history diversity represented was limited by the small number of donors. Pairwise subsampling led to the expectation that sequencing depth would affect the degree of clonotype sharing among donors. Rarefaction of sorted-subset datasets indicated incomplete sequencing despite the large sequencing depth. Across several donors, 5% to 6% of naive CD4, roughly 3.3% of naive CD8, under 2.5% of memory CD4, and 0.3% to 0.45% of memory CD8 clonotypes were shared. Higher generation probabilities were observed for clonotypes shared by all four sorted-subset donors than for non-shared clonotypes.

V is trimmed back by 2 bases and J by 3 bases, and the junction contains 4 bases that no gene match accounts for. CDR1 and CDR2 (SEHNR, FQNEAQ) derive from the germline V gene (reference sequence). There are 15 amino acids in the CDR3, from cysteine to phenylalanine inclusive. Only the CDR3 DNA is retained, 45 bases long and in frame from the first base. Using the deep immunoSEQ assay, TCR CDR3 regions were amplified from genomic DNA by multiplex PCR. Extracted genomic DNA from each cell subset was distributed evenly across all wells of several immunoSEQ 96-well plates, and each plate was treated as a replicate. Each replicate PCR for sorted subsets received roughly 200 ng genomic DNA, equal to around 32,000 T cell genomes. The purified libraries were quantified using a Qubit 3.0 fluorometer, sized with a Bioanalyzer 2100, and then quantified again using the KAPA Library Quantification kit. A separate single-read 150-cycle Illumina NextSeq 550 flow cell was used to sequence each immunoSEQ 96-well plate. Concerning the study's data processing: Because the immunoSEQ output held only junctional sequences and lacked quality scores, the filtering could not match the filtering applied to full-length reads. Sequences were annotated with PyIR, a Python wrapper for IgBLAST v1.9, using IMGT germline references to assign V/J genes and CDR3. Any read was removed if the V/J assignment was weak (E-value above 1e-6), the CDR3 was missing, or the read contained stop codons, out-of-frame junctions, or ambiguous translated residues. V3J clonotypes were defined as sequences sharing the same inferred V gene, J gene, and CDR3 amino acid sequence. To compute the percentage overlap between repertoires, the number of shared unique clonotypes was divided by the size of the smaller repertoire. Richness of each repertoire was evaluated using RTK rarefaction, the Chao1 estimator, and Recon v2.1 estimates of unobserved clonotypes. Generation probabilities were computed with OLGA for all TCRbeta clonotypes obtained by the gDNA method from a few donors. This is the immuneACCESS table as TCRdb keeps it, with only in-frame sequences that have V and J called. A part of the clones is gone; compared with another copy, unresolved V genes explain less than half, and the rest is unexplained. That table furnishes V, J and clone size, whereas the DNA furnished D and trimming. The sample data list under 1,900,000 clones, and approximately 98.5% of these were observed just once. Of the sample, over 0.3% falls within the top ten clones.

This sequence was found in a man in his thirties or forties in good health. The V gene is TRBV7-9 and the J gene is TRBJ2-5; 9 of the junction bases match TRBD2. Sequencing was done on a sample of naive CD4+ T cells sorted from blood. The cell subset or site label corresponds to: CD45RA+ positively selected. This receptor has the CDR3 CASSLMAGGEETQYF. The nucleotide sequence is TGTGCCAGCAGCTTAATGGCGGGAGGGGAAGAGACCCAGTACTTC.